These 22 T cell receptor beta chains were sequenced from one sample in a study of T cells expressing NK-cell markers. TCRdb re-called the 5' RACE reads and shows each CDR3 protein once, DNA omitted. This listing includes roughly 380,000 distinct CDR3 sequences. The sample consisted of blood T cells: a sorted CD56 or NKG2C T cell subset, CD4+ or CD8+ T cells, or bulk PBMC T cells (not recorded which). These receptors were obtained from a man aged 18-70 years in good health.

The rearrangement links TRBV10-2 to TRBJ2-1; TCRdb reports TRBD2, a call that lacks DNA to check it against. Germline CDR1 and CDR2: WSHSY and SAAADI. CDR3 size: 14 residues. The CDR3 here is CATSPQRGGREQFF.

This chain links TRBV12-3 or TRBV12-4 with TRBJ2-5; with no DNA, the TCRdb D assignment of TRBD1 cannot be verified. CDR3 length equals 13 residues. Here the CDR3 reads CATTGGSQETQYF.

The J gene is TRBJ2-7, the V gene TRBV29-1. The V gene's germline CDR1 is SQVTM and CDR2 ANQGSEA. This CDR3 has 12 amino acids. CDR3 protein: CSVEVTTYEQYF.

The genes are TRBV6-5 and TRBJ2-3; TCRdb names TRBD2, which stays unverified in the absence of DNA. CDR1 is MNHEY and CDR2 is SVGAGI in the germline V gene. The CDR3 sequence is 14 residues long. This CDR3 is CASSYGGGSDTQYF.

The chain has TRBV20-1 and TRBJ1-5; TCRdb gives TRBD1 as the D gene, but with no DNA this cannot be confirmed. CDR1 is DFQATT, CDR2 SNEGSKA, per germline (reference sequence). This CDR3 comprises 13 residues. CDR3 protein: CSAASGGNQPQHF.

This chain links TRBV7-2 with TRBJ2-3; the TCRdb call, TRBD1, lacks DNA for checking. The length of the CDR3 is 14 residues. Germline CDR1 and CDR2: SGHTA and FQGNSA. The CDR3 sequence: CASSPPGVRDTQYF. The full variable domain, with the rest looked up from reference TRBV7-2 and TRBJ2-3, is GAGVSQSPSNKVTEKGKDVELRCDPISGHTALYWYRQSLGQGLEFLIYFQGNSAPDKSGLPSDRFSAERTGGSVSTLTIQRTQQEDSAVYLCASSPPGVRDTQYFGPGTRLTVL.

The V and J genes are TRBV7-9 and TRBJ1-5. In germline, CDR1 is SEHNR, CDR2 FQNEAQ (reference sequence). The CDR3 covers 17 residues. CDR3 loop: CASSPPGPTAGGQPQHF.

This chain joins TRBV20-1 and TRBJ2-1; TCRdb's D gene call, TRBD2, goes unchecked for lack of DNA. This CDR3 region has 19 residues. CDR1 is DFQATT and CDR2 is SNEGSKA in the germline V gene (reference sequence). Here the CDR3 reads CSAPEGSLAGRGSYNEQFF.

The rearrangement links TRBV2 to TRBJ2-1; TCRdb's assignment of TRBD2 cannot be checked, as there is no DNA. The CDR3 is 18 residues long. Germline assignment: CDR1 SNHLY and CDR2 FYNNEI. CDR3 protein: CASTRQAGLAGSYNEQFF.

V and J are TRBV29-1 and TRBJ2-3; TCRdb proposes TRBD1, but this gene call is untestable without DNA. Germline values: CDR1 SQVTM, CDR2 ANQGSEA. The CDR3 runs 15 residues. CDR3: CSVEATPGPYDTQYF.

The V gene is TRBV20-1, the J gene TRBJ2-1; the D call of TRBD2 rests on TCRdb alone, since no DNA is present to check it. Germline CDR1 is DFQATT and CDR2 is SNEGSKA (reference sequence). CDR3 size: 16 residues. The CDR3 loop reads CSAYGTSGYDDNEQFF.

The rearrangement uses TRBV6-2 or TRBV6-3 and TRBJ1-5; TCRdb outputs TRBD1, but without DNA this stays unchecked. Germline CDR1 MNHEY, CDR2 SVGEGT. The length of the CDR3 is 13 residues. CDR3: CASSRQGVASQHF.

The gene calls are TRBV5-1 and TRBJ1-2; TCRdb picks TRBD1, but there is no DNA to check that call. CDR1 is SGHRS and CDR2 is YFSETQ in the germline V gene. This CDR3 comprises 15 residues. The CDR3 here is CASSSNTGNYYGYTF. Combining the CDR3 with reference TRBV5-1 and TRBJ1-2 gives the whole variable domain KAGVTQTPRYLIKTRGQQVTLSCSPISGHRSVSWYQQTPGQGLQFLFEYFSETQRNKGNFPGRFSGRQFSNSRSEMNVSTLELGDSALYLCASSSNTGNYYGYTFGSGTRLTVV.

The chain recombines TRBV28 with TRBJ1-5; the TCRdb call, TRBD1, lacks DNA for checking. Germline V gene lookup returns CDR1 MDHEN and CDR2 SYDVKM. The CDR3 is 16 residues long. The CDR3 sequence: CASSLFGTLSNQPQHF.

The CDR3 spells CASSPRVGSSGANVLTF. V is TRBV7-2 and J is TRBJ2-6; TCRdb proposes TRBD2, but this gene call is untestable without DNA. Germline V CDR1 and CDR2: SGHTA, FQGNSA. The CDR3 spans 17 residues. The full variable domain, rest sourced from reference TRBV7-2 and TRBJ2-6, is GAGVSQSPSNKVTEKGKDVELRCDPISGHTALYWYRQSLGQGLEFLIYFQGNSAPDKSGLPSDRFSAERTGGSVSTLTIQRTQQEDSAVYLCASSPRVGSSGANVLTFGAGSRLTVL.

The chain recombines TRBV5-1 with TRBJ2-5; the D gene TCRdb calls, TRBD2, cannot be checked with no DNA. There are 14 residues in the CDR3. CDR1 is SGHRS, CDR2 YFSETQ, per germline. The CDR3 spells CASSLPTGAKAQYF.

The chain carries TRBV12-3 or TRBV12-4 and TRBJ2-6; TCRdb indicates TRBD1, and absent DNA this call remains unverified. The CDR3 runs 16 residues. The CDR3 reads CASSLTGIFGANVLTF.

The CDR3 protein is CASSPPGTDFFPLHF. The gene calls are TRBV12-3 or TRBV12-4 and TRBJ1-6; TCRdb gives TRBD1 as the D gene, but with no DNA this cannot be confirmed. This CDR3 is built from 15 residues.

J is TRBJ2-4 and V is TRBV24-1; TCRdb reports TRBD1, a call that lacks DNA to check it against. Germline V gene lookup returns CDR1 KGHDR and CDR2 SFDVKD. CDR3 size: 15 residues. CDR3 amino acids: CATSEGRGDKNIQYF.

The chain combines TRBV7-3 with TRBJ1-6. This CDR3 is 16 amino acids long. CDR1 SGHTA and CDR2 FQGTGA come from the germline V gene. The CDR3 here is CASSLNGPGSNSPLHF.

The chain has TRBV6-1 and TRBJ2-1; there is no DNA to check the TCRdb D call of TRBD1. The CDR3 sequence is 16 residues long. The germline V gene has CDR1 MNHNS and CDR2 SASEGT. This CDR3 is CASRPGGFRRYNEQFF.

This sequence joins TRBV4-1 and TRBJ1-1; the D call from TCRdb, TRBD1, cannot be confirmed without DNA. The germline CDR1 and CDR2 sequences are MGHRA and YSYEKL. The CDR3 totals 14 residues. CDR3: CASSQGTGVFEAFF.